What follows are 23 T cell receptor beta chains derived from one specimen sequenced in a study of control samples from healthy donors and cancer patients. Only in-frame clones appear in the TCRdb table, and some are missing; sequencing was by immunoSEQ multiplex PCR. The repertoire holds around 97,000 clones, around 89% seen once, with over 15% in the top ten. Sequenced: PBMCs. The receptors here all came from a man in his 60s with lung cancer.

V and J are TRBV27 and TRBJ2-1, with 9 nucleotides matching TRBD1. In germline, CDR1 is MNHEY, CDR2 SMNVEV (reference sequence). The ends lost 5 bases at V and 4 bases at J; junction bases unmatched: 6. The CDR3 covers 15 residues. The CDR3 DNA is TGTGCCAGCAGTCTGGACAGGGGATATTACAATGAGCAGTTCTTC. Residues: CASSLDRGYYNEQFF.

The gene calls are TRBV3-1 (or the pseudogene TRBV3-2) and TRBJ2-2; 9 bases map to TRBD2. After removal of 1 base from V and 2 bases from J, the junction contained 11 bases not matched to a gene. The germline V gene encodes CDR1 LGHDT and CDR2 YNNKEL (reference sequence). The CDR3 runs 19 residues. The CDR3 is CASSQAISGGRFNTGELFF. The CDR3 DNA reads TGTGCCAGCAGCCAAGCTATTAGCGGGGGCCGATTCAACACCGGGGAGCTGTTTTTT.

The chain recombines TRBV6-5 with TRBJ1-2, with D hard to call. Germline V gives CDR1 MNHEY, CDR2 SVGAGI. The CDR3 contains 15 residues. Trimming stripped 0 bases from V and 0 bases from J, with 8 bases between. The CDR3 nucleotides are TGTGCCAGCAGTTACTCGGAAACTGCTAACTATGGCTACACCTTC. Translated, it gives CASSYSETANYGYTF.

The rearrangement uses TRBV3-1 (or the pseudogene TRBV3-2) and TRBJ2-7, with TRBD1 as a possible D gene (5 bases). The germline V and J ends were trimmed by 1 base and 3 bases, with 13 bases remaining between them. There are 15 residues in the CDR3. Germline V gives CDR1 LGHDT, CDR2 YNNKEL (reference sequence). The CDR3 DNA is TGTGCCAGCAGCCAAGTCTCAGGGTTGGGCTACGAGCAGTACTTC. Its translation is CASSQVSGLGYEQYF.

This clone occurred a few times. The CDR3 region is CASSPNIANTGELFF. The CDR3 region has the DNA TGCGCCAGCAGTCCCAACATAGCGAACACCGGGGAGCTGTTTTTT. The V gene is TRBV10-1, the J gene TRBJ2-2; D gene uncertain. V was shortened by 5 bases and J by 0 bases, with 10 bases between the two germline ends. Germline CDR1 reads WNHNN; CDR2 reads SYGVQD (reference sequence). The CDR3 covers 15 residues.

The chain employs TRBV18 and TRBJ1-4, with 7 bases that match TRBD1. This CDR3 contains 15 residues. The germline CDR1 and CDR2 sequences are KGHSH and LQKENI. J lost 3 bases, V lost 5 bases, and 6 bases had no gene match. The CDR3 DNA follows: TGTGCCAGCTCAGCCATGGGACAGTCTAATGAAAAACTGTTTTTT. Protein product: CASSAMGQSNEKLFF. The complete variable domain, with remaining parts taken from reference TRBV18 and TRBJ1-4, reads NAGVMQNPRHLVRRRGQEARLRCSPMKGHSHVYWYRQLPEEGLKFMVYLQKENIIDESGMPKERFSAEFPKEGPSILRIQQVVRGDSAAYFCASSAMGQSNEKLFFGSGTQLSVL.

This sequence joins TRBV19 and TRBJ2-5; D gene ambiguous. CDR1 is LNHDA, CDR2 SQIVND, per germline (reference sequence). The CDR3 is 16 amino acids. V lost 10 bases to trimming and J lost 2 bases, with 23 bases between them. CDR3 sequence: CATALSYNALQETQYF. DNA of the CDR3: TGTGCCACTGCTCTCTCGTATAACGCCTTACAAGAGACCCAGTACTTC.

V and J are TRBV29-1 and TRBJ1-1, with TRBD1 as a possible D gene (6 bases). V dropped 3 bases and J dropped 1 base, with 9 bases sitting between them. The CDR3 consists of 13 residues. The germline V gene has CDR1 SQVTM and CDR2 ANQGSEA. The CDR3 bases are TGCAGCGTTGATTTGGGACAGAACACTGAAGCTTTCTTT. Amino acid sequence: CSVDLGQNTEAFF.

This sequence joins TRBV7-8 and TRBJ1-5; D ambiguous. Per the germline V gene, CDR1 is SGHVS and CDR2 is FQNEAQ. Trimming cost V 3 bases and J 0 bases, with 12 bases left between them. The CDR3 contains 16 residues. The CDR3 bases are TGTGCCAGCAGCTTTTTGGGGTCTTATAGCAATCAGCCCCAGCATTTT. Translating gives CASSFLGSYSNQPQHF. Full variable domain (remainder filled in from reference TRBV7-8 and TRBJ1-5): GAGVSQSPRYKVAKRGQDVALRCDPISGHVSLFWYQQALGQGPEFLTYFQNEAQLDKSGLPSDRFFAERPEGSVSTLKIQRTQQEDSAVYLCASSFLGSYSNQPQHFGDGTRLSIL.

This chain uses TRBV3-1 (or the pseudogene TRBV3-2) with TRBJ1-6, with D unresolved. Germline CDR1 is LGHDT and CDR2 is YNNKEL (reference sequence). V lost 7 bases and J lost 3, with 10 bases in between. This CDR3 is built from 14 residues. The CDR3 coding sequence is TGTGCCAGCAACCATGACAACTATAATTCACCCCTCCACTTT. As protein: CASNHDNYNSPLHF.

This clone came up a few times. The rearrangement links TRBV3-1 (or the pseudogene TRBV3-2) to TRBJ1-1; D uncertain. The CDR3 is 13 amino acids. The ends were cut back, 6 bases at V and 0 bases at J, with 8 bases in the middle. Germline lookup yields CDR1 LGHDT and CDR2 YNNKEL (reference sequence). The CDR3: CASRRTVNTEAFF. CDR3 DNA: TGTGCCAGCAGGCGGACGGTGAACACTGAAGCTTTCTTT.

The V call is TRBV10-2, the J call TRBJ1-2; D uncertain. Germline V gene sequence: CDR1 WSHSY, CDR2 SAAADI. Trimming cost V 10 bases and J 0 bases, with 12 bases left between them. This CDR3 comprises 13 residues. The CDR3: CATLRSSNYGYTF. The CDR3 DNA sequence: TGCGCCACTTTACGGAGTTCTAACTATGGCTACACCTTC.

The chain recombines TRBV14 with TRBJ2-4, with D perhaps assigned TRBD1 or TRBD2 (5 bases each). The CDR3 spans 15 residues. Between the trimmed V and J ends, which lost 0 bases and 1 base, there was a span of 7 bases. Germline loops: CDR1 SGHDN, CDR2 FVKESK. The CDR3 region is CASSQEGVAKNIQYF. CDR3 sequence (DNA): TGTGCCAGCAGCCAAGAGGGGGTTGCCAAAAACATTCAGTACTTC.

The chain uses TRBV5-1 and TRBJ1-2; 9 bases line up with TRBD1. The trim removed 3 bases at V and 5 bases at J, leaving 8 bases unmatched. This CDR3 region has 15 residues. Germline CDR1 reads SGHRS; CDR2 reads YFSETQ. CDR3 coding DNA: TGCGCCAGCAGCTGGGGTAGTGGGACAGGGTATGGCTACACCTTC. Its translation is CASSWGSGTGYGYTF.

The chain links TRBV10-3 to TRBJ2-1, with a weak D call TRBD1 (5 bases). The CDR3 covers 15 residues. Trimming shortened V by 4 bases and J by 1 base, and 11 bases separated the two germline ends. Germline V gene data show CDR1 as ENHRY and CDR2 as SYGVKD. CDR3 DNA sequence: TGTGCCATCAGTGGGTCAGGGATATCCTACAATGAGCAGTTCTTC. This codes for CAISGSGISYNEQFF.

This chain joins TRBV27 and TRBJ1-2, with a tentative D call TRBD1 (6 bases). From germline, CDR1 is MNHEY and CDR2 SMNVEV (reference sequence). CDR3 length equals 14 residues. V dropped 2 bases and J dropped 8 bases, with 15 bases sitting between them. CDR3 DNA sequence: TGTGCCAGCAGTTTAAACCGGGACCAGGGGGGCTACACCTTC. Its protein product is CASSLNRDQGGYTF.

The chain couples TRBV10-2 to TRBJ1-1; no reliable D call. This CDR3 has 15 residues. CDR1 WSHSY and CDR2 SAAADI come from the germline V gene. With 2 bases removed from V and 1 base from J, the gap between germline ends came to 11 bases. For the CDR3, the DNA is TGCGCCAGCAGTGAGCCCCGGGTGGGGAACACTGAAGCTTTCTTT. Residues: CASSEPRVGNTEAFF.

The CDR3 loop is CASSPQGSSYNEQFF. The CDR3, as DNA: TGTGCCAGCAGCCCACAGGGGAGCTCCTACAATGAGCAGTTCTTC. The chain joins TRBV5-4 to TRBJ2-1; 7 nucleotides agree with TRBD1. This CDR3 is 15 amino acids long. Germline V lookup: CDR1 SGHNT, CDR2 YYREEE (reference sequence). The ends lost 4 bases at V and 0 bases at J; junction bases unmatched: 4.

The chain carries TRBV7-9 and TRBJ2-5, with D maybe TRBD2 (6 bases). The CDR3 has 15 residues. The V end lost 3 bases, the J end lost 4 bases, and 15 bases lay between the germline ends. CDR1 is SEHNR, CDR2 FQNEAQ, per germline (reference sequence). The chain's CDR3 is CASSFQTGEAETQYF. The CDR3 DNA sequence: TGTGCCAGCAGCTTTCAGACGGGGGAGGCAGAGACCCAGTACTTC.

The chain carries TRBV30 and TRBJ2-7; D possibly corresponds to TRBD1 (6 bases). The CDR3 has 11 amino acids. Germline V lookup: CDR1 GTSNPN, CDR2 SVGIG (reference sequence). The V and J ends lost 4 bases and 5 bases respectively, with 9 bases between them. This CDR3 reads CAWNRVDEQYF. CDR3 coding DNA: TGTGCCTGGAACAGGGTCGACGAGCAGTACTTC. Looking up the rest from reference TRBV30 and TRBJ2-7 gives the full variable domain: SQTIHQWPATLVQPVGSPLSLECTVEGTSNPNLYWYRQAAGRGLQLLFYSVGIGQISSEVPQNLSASRPQDRQFILSSKKLLLSDSGFYLCAWNRVDEQYFGPGTRLTVT.

The DNA for the CDR3 is TGTGCCATCAGTGAGTCAGGGAACGAGCAGTACGTC. It translates to CAISESGNEQYV. The chain is built from TRBV10-3 and TRBJ2-7; D gene uncertain. This CDR3 is 12 amino acids long. The germline CDR1 and CDR2 sequences are ENHRY and SYGVKD. Trimming took off 0 bases at V and 5 bases at J, with 5 bases between the two ends.

The gene calls are TRBV10-3 and TRBJ1-2; 8 bases line up with TRBD1. The CDR3 spans 13 residues. The trim removed 4 bases at V and 2 bases at J, leaving 0 bases unmatched. From germline, CDR1 is ENHRY and CDR2 SYGVKD. CDR3 DNA: TGTGCCATCAGTGGGACAGGGAACTATGGCTACACCTTC. Translated, it gives CAISGTGNYGYTF.

This rearrangement joins TRBV6-5 to TRBJ1-2; D is possibly TRBD1 (6 bases). CDR1 is MNHEY and CDR2 is SVGAGI in the germline V gene. This CDR3 is built from 14 residues. Trimming pared 7 bases from V and 2 bases from J, leaving 14 bases between. This CDR3 reads CASTRTAQNYGYTF. The CDR3 region has the DNA TGTGCCAGCACCCGGACAGCCCAAAACTATGGCTACACCTTC.